These 14 T cell receptor beta chains share one sample of origin, sequenced in a study of vaccination and CD4 T cells after COVID-19. Time point described: late sampling 161 to 241 days after vaccination in a few convalescent patients. TCRdb itself ran the PCR reads through MiXCR, one entry per CDR3 protein. The data show some 28,000 distinct CDR3 sequences, with roughly 51% seen just once and roughly 5.5% held by the top ten. The source material was CD4+ T cells from blood, sampled about 7 months after SARS-CoV-2 vaccination. These TCRs come from a human donor who had recovered from COVID-19.

This clonotype was observed a single time. CDR3 protein: CASSQSEGELFF. The CDR3 DNA reads as TGCGCCAGCAGCCAGAGTGAGGGGGAGCTGTTTTTT. The chain uses TRBV23-1 and TRBJ2-2; D unresolved. TRBV23-1 carries the ORF label, with uncertain function. Trimming took off 6 bases at V and 8 bases at J, with 10 bases between the two ends. The CDR3 is made up of 12 amino acids.

V and J are TRBV27 and TRBJ2-7; no clear D. V lost 4 bases and J lost 4, with 14 bases in between. The CDR3 covers 14 residues. Germline CDR1 and CDR2: MNHEY and SMNVEV (reference sequence). The CDR3 region has the DNA TGTGCCAGCAGTTCCCCTACCGATCTTTACGAGCAGTACTTC. Translating gives CASSSPTDLYEQYF.

This sequence joins TRBV5-4 and TRBJ1-6; D is ambiguous. CDR3 length: 14 amino acids. V was trimmed by 0 bases and J by 1 base, leaving 2 bases between them. Germline lookup yields CDR1 SGHNT and CDR2 YYREEE (reference sequence). The CDR3 protein is CASSLGSYNSPLHF. The CDR3 DNA follows: TGTGCCAGCAGCTTGGGATCCTATAATTCACCCCTCCACTTT.

This chain uses TRBV24-1 with TRBJ2-7, with a tentative D call TRBD1 (6 bases). The V end lost 0 bases, the J end lost 7 bases, and 12 bases lay between the germline ends. The CDR3 is 14 amino acids. From germline, CDR1 is KGHDR and CDR2 SFDVKD. The DNA of the CDR3 is TGTGCCACCAGTGATTTGGTACAGGGCGGTGAGCAGTACTTC. Protein sequence: CATSDLVQGGEQYF.

This chain links TRBV28 with TRBJ1-1; 8 bases fit TRBD1. Germline values: CDR1 MDHEN, CDR2 SYDVKM. J lost 6 bases, V lost 1 base, and 7 bases had no gene match. The CDR3 contains 15 residues. The CDR3 nucleotides read TGTGCCAGCAGTTTATTAGGCGGACAGGGAGCTGAAGCTTTCTTT. It encodes CASSLLGGQGAEAFF.

This clonotype was seen a handful of times. The chain links TRBV20-1 to TRBJ2-7; tentative D call: TRBD1 (5 bases). This CDR3 comprises 13 residues. V was shortened by 0 bases and J by 3 bases, with 9 bases between the two germline ends. Germline V gene sequence: CDR1 DFQATT, CDR2 SNEGSKA (reference sequence). The CDR3 nucleotides are TGCAGTGCTAGAGATCCGACAGTCTACGAGCAGTACTTC. Translating it yields CSARDPTVYEQYF.

V gene TRBV5-1 combines with J gene TRBJ2-7; perhaps D is TRBD1 or TRBD2 (5 bases each). Trimming removed 0 bases from V and 0 bases from J, with 13 bases in between. The CDR3 consists of 16 residues. Germline CDR1 SGHRS, CDR2 YFSETQ. The CDR3 DNA reads TGCGCCAGCAGCTTGGCCCGGGGCAGCCACTCCTACGAGCAGTACTTC. Translating it yields CASSLARGSHSYEQYF.

The chain joins TRBV6-1 to TRBJ2-7; tentatively, D is TRBD1 (6 bases). The CDR3 loop spans 11 amino acids. Per the germline V gene, CDR1 is MNHNS and CDR2 is SASEGT. The V end lost 5 bases, the J end lost 5 bases, and 7 bases lay between the germline ends. The CDR3 DNA reads as TGTGCCAGCAGTAGGGGGAACGAGCAGTACTTC. Translation: CASSRGNEQYF.

A few counts support this clonotype. This chain connects TRBV7-8 to TRBJ2-1; 8 bases match TRBD2. Germline trimming cut 3 bases from V and 8 bases from J; bases unmatched to any gene: 12. Looked up from germline, CDR1 is SGHVS and CDR2 is FQNEAQ. The CDR3 runs 16 residues. CDR3 protein: CASSFRGATGGDEQFF. CDR3 coding DNA: TGTGCCAGCAGCTTTAGGGGAGCAACGGGAGGGGATGAGCAGTTCTTC.

The chain uses TRBV5-4 and TRBJ1-6, with D maybe TRBD1 (6 bases). Germline V gene lookup returns CDR1 SGHNT and CDR2 YYREEE (reference sequence). The CDR3 covers 15 residues. With 4 bases removed from V and 7 bases from J, the gap between germline ends came to 15 bases. DNA of the CDR3: TGTGCCAGCAGCGATTGGACAGCGGCCAATTCACCCCTCCACTTT. Translating gives CASSDWTAANSPLHF.

The J gene is TRBJ1-1, the V gene TRBV10-3, with D possibly matching TRBD1 (5 bases). V shed 1 base and J shed 1 base, with 10 bases lying between them. The germline gives CDR1 ENHRY, CDR2 SYGVKD. CDR3 length: 15 amino acids. CDR3 protein: CAISEWGLENTEAFF. The CDR3, as DNA: TGTGCCATCAGTGAGTGGGGACTCGAGAACACTGAAGCTTTCTTT.

This clonotype has a handful of counts. The chain is built from TRBV20-1 and TRBJ1-5; D ambiguous. V shed 6 bases and J shed 4 bases, with 16 bases lying between them. CDR3 length equals 14 residues. Germline values: CDR1 DFQATT, CDR2 SNEGSKA (reference sequence). The CDR3 DNA reads TGCAGTGCCCACCGAAGGGAGTGGAATCAGCCCCAGCATTTT. Residues: CSAHRREWNQPQHF.

There are a few counts of this clonotype. CDR3 loop: CASSEGATDTQYF. CDR3 coding DNA: TGTGCCAGCAGTGAGGGGGCCACAGATACGCAGTATTTT. The rearrangement links TRBV6-4 to TRBJ2-3, with D perhaps TRBD1 (6 bases). Germline V gives CDR1 MRHNA, CDR2 SNTAGT. The V gene lost 3 bases and the J gene lost 2 bases, with 6 bases spanning the gap. The CDR3 spans 13 residues.

V and J are TRBV28 and TRBJ1-5; D unresolved. V dropped 2 bases and J dropped 1 base, with 6 bases sitting between them. This CDR3 is built from 14 residues. Germline CDR1 MDHEN, CDR2 SYDVKM. The CDR3: CASSLALSNQPQHF. The CDR3 DNA is TGTGCCAGCAGTTTAGCGCTAAGCAATCAGCCCCAGCATTTT.